This TCR beta chain was found in a study of blood T cell repertoires in COVID-19. Study in general: COVID-19 samples from acute and convalescent phases originated in the United States, Italy and Spain. Sources were T cells, B-cell-depleted T cells, or PBMCs; the material itself was cDNA or gDNA.

There are 14 residues in the CDR3. The trim removed 8 bases at V and 8 bases at J, leaving 10 bases unmatched. Germline V lookup: CDR1 MDHEN, CDR2 SYDVKM. Original analysis: Amplification of reference gene primers was used by the study to estimate nucleated cell counts. Generated by immunoSEQ multiplex PCR, the TCRdb table keeps only in-frame clones and is missing some. V and J calls and clone size are given by that table; D and trimming were obtained from the DNA. Here the sample spans under 50,000 clones, 70% to 85% being singletons. Sequencing was carried out using peripheral blood. The origin of this receptor is a man in his forties or fifties with active COVID-19. J is TRBJ2-1 and V is TRBV28; 9 nucleotides line up with TRBD1. This CDR3 is CASSGGQGFDEQFF. The CDR3 DNA sequence: TGTGCCAGCTCCGGGGGACAGGGTTTCGATGAGCAGTTCTTC.